This T cell receptor beta chain was captured by sequencing in a study of blood T cells in healthy people across ages. Study-wide results and caveats: With age, beta diversity per million T cells declined roughly linearly, significantly by 40. As naive T cell percentage varied, TCR beta diversity correlated strongly with it.

Then a second PCR, running roughly 7 to 11 cycles, was carried out with a sample-barcoded 5' primer and a J-beta primer mix. MiXCR, run by TCRdb on the 5' RACE reads, gives a single entry per CDR3 protein. This sample has hundreds of thousands of distinct CDR3 sequences, with around 30% found just once. About this clonotype: Its target is not known.

The CDR3 consists of 15 residues. Germline CDR1 is KGHSH and CDR2 is LQKENI. With 2 bases removed from V and 0 bases from J, the gap between germline ends came to 10 bases. Each donor supplied 7.5 to 10 milliliters of peripheral blood. This receptor was identified in an elderly woman in good health. This chain uses TRBV18 with TRBJ1-1; unclear D gene. The sample comprised blood. CDR3 sequence: CASSPVSGLNTEAFF. CDR3 sequence (DNA): TGTGCCAGCTCACCAGTTTCAGGACTGAACACTGAAGCTTTCTTT.